This T cell receptor (beta chain) was obtained from a study of CD8+ T cells in alopecia areata. The overall study: Oral tofacitinib, 5 to 10 mg twice daily, was given in an open-label trial. People stayed on tofacitinib for 6 to 18 months, then stopped the drug for 6 months. General study results and limits: Sequencing of scalp samples also captures resident alphabeta T cells of normal skin. With tofacitinib ongoing, many expanded lesional clones persisted in both scalp and blood.

In each case, RNA was isolated and then reverse transcribed into cDNA as the sequencing template. Here immunoSEQ multiplex PCR was the method, and the copy in TCRdb shows in-frame clones only, minus some. Of just over 3,500 clones in the sample, roughly 70% are singletons; the top ten hold roughly 9%. Treatment meaning: oral pan-JAK inhibitor, 5-10 mg twice daily. Researchers took lesional scalp punch biopsies and peripheral blood from people who were alopecia areata patients. With respect to this clone: Its cognate antigen is unknown.

The germline V gene has CDR1 SGHVS and CDR2 FNYEAQ. Trimming pared 5 bases from V and 0 bases from J, leaving 13 bases between. The CDR3 extends over 16 amino acids. The sample in question was skin, obtained at week 24, from a patient treated with tofacitinib. This receptor was identified in a human donor with alopecia areata. The V call is TRBV7-6, the J call TRBJ2-2, with D maybe TRBD2 (6 bases). DNA of the CDR3: TGTGCCAGCAGCCCGGCCCGGGAGACGAACACCGGGGAGCTGTTTTTT. Protein: CASSPARETNTGELFF.